This is a list of T cell receptor beta chains from one sample in a study of cytotoxic CD8 clonotypes in ibrutinib-treated CLL. Assay used: immunoSEQ multiplex PCR; TCRdb lists only in-frame clones, some missing. The sample shows approximately 67,000 clones, 75% to 85% of them seen only once. The material sequenced was PBMCs, taken at disease progression, from a patient treated with ibrutinib. The receptors shown here come from a human donor with chronic lymphocytic leukemia. Both conserved end residues are part of each CDR3. A D gene is named only where the DNA matches it firmly. Some rows mark clone size as missing; the rest say once, few, many or name a class of expanded clone.

V: TRBV7-3; J: TRBJ1-1; D: .; size: .; DNA: TGTGCCAGCAGCTCCACTCTGACAGGTAAAGCTTTCTTT; CDR3: CASSSTLTGKAFF
V: TRBV11-2; J: TRBJ2-3; D: .; size: .; DNA: TGTGCCAGCAGCTCCCTCATCTTGGATACGCAGTATTTT; CDR3: CASSSLILDTQYF
V: TRBV2; J: TRBJ1-3; D: TRBD1; size: few; DNA: TGTGCCAGCAGTCCGGGCAGGGGGCCTGGAAACACCATATATTTT; CDR3: CASSPGRGPGNTIYF
V: TRBV5-6; J: TRBJ2-5; D: .; size: .; DNA: TGTGCCAGCAGCTTGGGCCGTACAGGTCAAGAGACCCAGTACTTC; CDR3: CASSLGRTGQETQYF
V: TRBV27; J: TRBJ1-6; D: TRBD1; size: once; DNA: TGTGCCAGCAGGGCCGGGACAGCGGGGGGACCCCTCCACTTT; CDR3: CASRAGTAGGPLHF
V: TRBV19; J: TRBJ1-4; D: .; size: .; DNA: TGTGCCAGTAGTATTGACAGACTTAATGAAAAACTGTTTTTT; CDR3: CASSIDRLNEKLFF
V: TRBV29-1; J: TRBJ2-1; D: TRBD2; size: .; DNA: TGCAGCGTAGCGGGAGGGCCCCCCTACAATGAGCAGTTCTTC; CDR3: CSVAGGPPYNEQFF
V: TRBV13; J: TRBJ2-1; D: TRBD2; size: once; DNA: TGTGCCAGCAGCTCGCCGTGGGGACTAGCGGGAGGGCGTGTGGACAATGAGCAGTTCTTC; CDR3: CASSSPWGLAGGRVDNEQFF
V: TRBV15; J: TRBJ1-1; D: TRBD1; size: .; DNA: TGTGCCACCAGCGTACAAACAGGGGTGGGCACTGAAGCTTTCTTT; CDR3: CATSVQTGVGTEAFF
V: TRBV7-8; J: TRBJ2-5; D: .; size: .; DNA: TGTGCCAGCAGCTTAGTCAACTTTGGGGAGACCCAGTACTTC; CDR3: CASSLVNFGETQYF
V: TRBV6-5; J: TRBJ1-6; D: .; size: .; DNA: TGTGCCAGCAGTTACTCGTCGGCATTTAATTCACCCCTCCACTTT; CDR3: CASSYSSAFNSPLHF
V: TRBV18; J: TRBJ2-7; D: .; size: .; DNA: TGTGCCAGCTCAATACAGAGAGCCTACGAGCAGTACTTC; CDR3: CASSIQRAYEQYF
V: TRBV6-1; J: TRBJ1-2; D: TRBD1; size: few; DNA: TGTGCCAGCAGAACGGGACAGGGAAGGGGCTACACCTTC; CDR3: CASRTGQGRGYTF
V: TRBV5-1; J: TRBJ2-1; D: TRBD2; size: .; DNA: TGCGCCAGCAGCCCCGGGGGGGCAAACAATGAGCAGTTCTTC; CDR3: CASSPGGANNEQFF
V: TRBV7-9; J: TRBJ2-3; D: .; size: .; DNA: TGTGCCAGCAGTCAGACACCGATTTTAAGCACAGATACGCAGTATTTT; CDR3: CASSQTPILSTDTQYF
V: TRBV7-9; J: TRBJ1-6; D: .; size: once; DNA: TGTGCCAGCAGCTTAGGGCAACTTAATTCACCCCTCCACTTT; CDR3: CASSLGQLNSPLHF
V: TRBV30; J: TRBJ1-4; D: TRBD1; size: .; DNA: TGTGCCTGGAGTGTACAGGGGATTGAAAAACTGTTTTTT; CDR3: CAWSVQGIEKLFF
V: TRBV7-9; J: TRBJ1-1; D: .; size: few; DNA: TGTGCCAGCAGCTTTGGCCAGCTAAACACTGAAGCTTTCTTT; CDR3: CASSFGQLNTEAFF
V: TRBV13; J: TRBJ1-6; D: .; size: .; DNA: TGTGCCAGCAGCTACCTCGGCCTGGGCGAGAATTCACCCCTCCACTTT; CDR3: CASSYLGLGENSPLHF
V: TRBV7-9; J: TRBJ1-2; D: .; size: .; DNA: TGTGCCAGCAGCTTGCACAGAACCGTAAATGGCTACACCTTC; CDR3: CASSLHRTVNGYTF
V: TRBV15; J: TRBJ2-7; D: TRBD2; size: .; DNA: TGTGCCACCAGCAGAGGGGGACTAGCGGGAGCCGAGCAGTACTTC; CDR3: CATSRGGLAGAEQYF
V: TRBV11-3; J: TRBJ2-7; D: .; size: .; DNA: TGTGCCAGCAGCTTGGGACTGATGGGCGAGCAGTACTTC; CDR3: CASSLGLMGEQYF
V: TRBV18; J: TRBJ1-3; D: .; size: .; DNA: TGTGCCAGCTCACCAATTGGCAGGGAAAACACCATATATTTT; CDR3: CASSPIGRENTIYF
V: TRBV4-1; J: TRBJ2-5; D: TRBD2; size: .; DNA: TGCGCCAGCAGCCAAGGGAACATACTAGCGGGAGGGCCGGGAGGACAAGAGACCCAGTACTTC; CDR3: CASSQGNILAGGPGGQETQYF
V: TRBV5-1; J: TRBJ2-7; D: .; size: .; DNA: TGCGCCAGCAGCTTGCCAGGGGCAACCTACGAGCAGTACTTC; CDR3: CASSLPGATYEQYF
V: TRBV7-9; J: TRBJ1-6; D: .; size: few; DNA: TGTGCCAGCAGCTTAGGGGAGTGGGGCTATAATTCACCCCTCCACTTT; CDR3: CASSLGEWGYNSPLHF
V: TRBV25-1; J: TRBJ2-1; D: .; size: .; DNA: TGTGCCAGCAGTGAATCGGGGGGCGCTTTTAATGAGCAGTTCTTC; CDR3: CASSESGGAFNEQFF
V: TRBV4-2; J: TRBJ2-1; D: .; size: .; DNA: TGTGCCAGCAGCCAAGAGGGGGGGCGGTTTAGGGATGAGCAGTTCTTC; CDR3: CASSQEGGRFRDEQFF
V: TRBV5-1; J: TRBJ1-5; D: .; size: .; DNA: TGCGCCAGCAGCCAGATGGGAGGGACCAATCAGCCCCAGCATTTT; CDR3: CASSQMGGTNQPQHF
V: TRBV4-2; J: TRBJ2-7; D: TRBD1; size: .; DNA: TGTGCCAGCAGCCAAGAAGGGACAGGGGGTTTCTCCTACGAGCAGTACTTC; CDR3: CASSQEGTGGFSYEQYF
V: TRBV19; J: TRBJ1-5; D: .; size: few; DNA: TGTGCCAGTGGGAGCCACGAGTCGGGGTATCAGCCCCAGCATTTT; CDR3: CASGSHESGYQPQHF
V: TRBV5-6; J: TRBJ2-7; D: .; size: few; DNA: TGTGCCAGCAGCTTGAACTACGAGCAGTACTTC; CDR3: CASSLNYEQYF
V: TRBV30; J: TRBJ1-2; D: .; size: .; DNA: TGTGCCTGGAGTAGGGGGAACCCACTCCGTGGCTACACCTTC; CDR3: CAWSRGNPLRGYTF
V: TRBV7-3; J: TRBJ2-7; D: .; size: .; DNA: TGTGCCAGCAGCTCAAGGGGACTCGGCTACTCCTACGAGCAGTACTTC; CDR3: CASSSRGLGYSYEQYF
V: TRBV6-5; J: TRBJ2-6; D: .; size: .; DNA: TGTGCCAGCACTAGACAGGTCTATGGGGCCAACGTCCTGACTTTC; CDR3: CASTRQVYGANVLTF
V: TRBV18; J: TRBJ2-7; D: .; size: .; DNA: TGTGCCAGCTCACCATCTTCCCACGAGCAGTACTTC; CDR3: CASSPSSHEQYF
V: TRBV5-4; J: TRBJ2-3; D: .; size: once; DNA: TGTGCCAGCAGCTTGTCCATTAGCACAGATACGCAGTATTTT; CDR3: CASSLSISTDTQYF
V: TRBV4-2; J: TRBJ2-1; D: TRBD2; size: .; DNA: TGTGCCAGCAGCCAAGCTAGCGGGCCCCGCTCCTACAATGAGCAGTTCTTC; CDR3: CASSQASGPRSYNEQFF
V: TRBV5-4; J: TRBJ1-6; D: .; size: .; DNA: TGTGCCAGCAGCTTGCCCGCCGGCAGGGGTTATTCACCCCTCCACTTT; CDR3: CASSLPAGRGYSPLHF
V: TRBV5-1; J: TRBJ1-4; D: .; size: once; DNA: TGCGCCAGCAGCCTAGGGGGTCCTAATGAAAAACTGTTTTTT; CDR3: CASSLGGPNEKLFF
V: TRBV30; J: TRBJ2-2; D: TRBD1; size: .; DNA: TGTGCCTGGAGCAACGGACAGGGCGGGGACACCGGGGAGCTGTTTTTT; CDR3: CAWSNGQGGDTGELFF
V: TRBV5-1; J: TRBJ1-3; D: .; size: .; DNA: TGCGCCAGCAGACAAGGCACCGGTGGAAACACCATATATTTT; CDR3: CASRQGTGGNTIYF
V: TRBV7-7; J: TRBJ2-5; D: .; size: .; DNA: TGTGCCAGCAGCCCACGGTCTGGGTGGGAGACCCAGTACTTC; CDR3: CASSPRSGWETQYF
V: TRBV19; J: TRBJ2-1; D: TRBD2; size: .; DNA: TGTGCCAGTAGAAAAACGGGACTAGCAAACAATGAGCAGTTCTTC; CDR3: CASRKTGLANNEQFF
V: TRBV20-1; J: TRBJ1-4; D: .; size: .; DNA: TGCAGTGCTCCGCTCGTCGAAAAACTGTTTTTT; CDR3: CSAPLVEKLFF
V: TRBV19; J: TRBJ1-1; D: TRBD1; size: many; DNA: TGTGCCAGTACCCTGGCAGGGGGCTTCAACACTGAAGCTTTCTTT; CDR3: CASTLAGGFNTEAFF
V: TRBV9; J: TRBJ2-4; D: TRBD2; size: .; DNA: TGTGCCAGCAGCGTCTTTGGGGCAGCGGGAACCAAAAACATTCAGTACTTC; CDR3: CASSVFGAAGTKNIQYF
V: TRBV30; J: TRBJ2-1; D: .; size: .; DNA: TGTGCCTGGAGTCCGTACAATGAGCAGTTCTTC; CDR3: CAWSPYNEQFF
V: TRBV27; J: TRBJ2-2; D: .; size: once; DNA: TGTGCCAGCAGTTTATCGTCCCTCCAAAGGGGTCCGGGCGGGGAGCTGTTTTTT; CDR3: CASSLSSLQRGPGGELFF
V: TRBV7-3; J: TRBJ2-2; D: .; size: .; DNA: TGTGCCAGCAGCCCTCGGACAGCGGGCGGGGAGCTGTTTTTT; CDR3: CASSPRTAGGELFF
V: TRBV28; J: TRBJ1-2; D: TRBD1; size: .; DNA: TGTGCCAGCAGCTCAGGGGGCGATAACTATGGCTACACCTTC; CDR3: CASSSGGDNYGYTF